The 5 T cell receptor beta chains presented below share a single source sample, sequenced in a study of T cell responses to AZD1222 COVID-19 vaccine. Using immunoSEQ multiplex PCR, the repertoire was profiled, and TCRdb retains in-frame clones only, with some absent. This sample has roughly 45,000 clones, with 65% to 80% found just once. The sample here was peripheral blood, taken on day 0 of AZD1222 vaccination. The source of these receptors is an adult in good health.

V is TRBV10-3 and J is TRBJ1-2, with D perhaps TRBD1 (6 bases). The CDR3 is 17 residues long. The V end lost 0 bases, the J end lost 1 base, and 15 bases lay between the germline ends. Germline CDR1 and CDR2: ENHRY and SYGVKD. The CDR3 loop is CAISESRTERSNYGYTF. For the CDR3, the DNA is TGTGCCATCAGTGAGTCTAGGACAGAACGTAGTAACTATGGCTACACCTTC.

V usage is TRBV7-2 and J usage is TRBJ1-2; 9 bases are a match to TRBD1. CDR3 length equals 14 residues. Germline V lookup: CDR1 SGHTA, CDR2 FQGNSA. V dropped 4 bases and J dropped 8; count of bases not matched to a gene: 8. CDR3: CASSSPGQGGGYTF. For the CDR3, the DNA is TGTGCCAGCAGCTCGCCGGGACAGGGTGGGGGCTACACCTTC.

This clone appeared a few times. The chain carries TRBV28 and TRBJ1-1; no reliable D call. The V gene lost 2 bases and the J gene lost 10 bases, with 11 bases spanning the gap. The length of the CDR3 is 12 residues. CDR1 is MDHEN, CDR2 SYDVKM, per germline. The CDR3 loop is CASSLSGISAFF. CDR3 bases: TGTGCCAGCAGTTTAAGTGGAATTTCAGCTTTCTTT.

The J gene is TRBJ1-3, the V gene TRBV19; no clear D. The V and J ends lost 6 bases and 0 bases respectively, with 12 bases between them. This CDR3 contains 15 residues. CDR1 is LNHDA and CDR2 is SQIVND in the germline V gene (reference sequence). CDR3 amino acids: CASSWGEASGNTIYF. For the CDR3, the DNA is TGTGCCAGTAGCTGGGGTGAAGCCTCTGGAAACACCATATATTTT.

V is TRBV9 and J is TRBJ2-1; the D gene is possibly TRBD2 (6 bases). The CDR3 is made up of 15 amino acids. Per the germline V gene, CDR1 is SGDLS and CDR2 is YYNGEE. V dropped 0 bases and J dropped 1 base, with 8 bases sitting between them. As DNA, the CDR3 is TGTGCCAGCAGCGTAGGAGCGGGTTCCTACAATGAGCAGTTCTTC. This encodes CASSVGAGSYNEQFF.